This passage covers 21 T cell receptor beta chains from one sample sequenced in a study of blood T cells in healthy people across ages. Next came a second PCR, run for about 7 to 12 cycles, which used a sample-barcoded 5' primer along with a J-beta primer mix. Using its own MiXCR run on the 5' RACE reads, TCRdb lists one record per CDR3 protein. The data contain 650,000 to 1,000,000 distinct CDR3 sequences, about 36% of them singletons. Material for sequencing was blood. The receptors were sampled from a man between 18 and 29 years old in good health.

This clonotype was seen many times. This chain links TRBV5-1 with TRBJ2-3; D is unresolved. Germline values: CDR1 SGHRS, CDR2 YFSETQ. V was trimmed by 4 bases and J by 4 bases, leaving 16 bases between them. There are 15 residues in the CDR3. The CDR3 reads CASSPGLIVPDTQYF. The CDR3 DNA follows: TGCGCCAGCAGCCCGGGCCTCATCGTCCCAGATACGCAGTATTTT.

This clonotype was seen repeatedly, ten times or more. CDR3 sequence reads: CSVVRGNPYEQYF. The DNA for the CDR3 is TGCAGCGTTGTCCGGGGCAATCCCTACGAGCAGTACTTC. The chain uses TRBV29-1 and TRBJ2-7, with D perhaps assigned TRBD1 or TRBD2 (5 bases each). This CDR3 is built from 13 residues. Trimming took 4 bases from V and 2 from J, leaving 12 bases between them. Looked up from germline, CDR1 is SQVTM and CDR2 is ANQGSEA.

This clonotype was detected many times. The V and J genes are TRBV7-9 and TRBJ1-2, with 9 bases fitting TRBD1. Trimming cost V 5 bases and J 5 bases; bases outside gene matches: 15. Looked up from germline, CDR1 is SEHNR and CDR2 is FQNEAQ (reference sequence). The CDR3 extends over 17 amino acids. The CDR3 DNA reads as TGTGCCAGCAGCCCCAGGGACAGGGAAAATGAAGGGTATGGCTACACCTTC. Its translation: CASSPRDRENEGYGYTF.

The rearrangement uses TRBV29-1 and TRBJ1-5, with D perhaps matching TRBD1 (6 bases). Trimming took off 7 bases at V and 9 bases at J, with 16 bases between the two ends. This CDR3 is built from 12 residues. CDR1 and CDR2 (germline): SQVTM, ANQGSEA. The CDR3: CSDGQKRAPQHF. For the CDR3, the DNA is TGCAGCGACGGACAGAAACGTGCGCCCCAGCATTTT.

This clonotype was counted only a few times. J is TRBJ2-5 and V is TRBV7-2; 8 nucleotides line up with TRBD2. J lost 5 bases, V lost 4 bases, and 6 bases had no gene match. CDR3 size: 14 residues. Germline assignment: CDR1 SGHTA and CDR2 FQGNSA. This CDR3 is CASSSTSVAETQYF. The CDR3 DNA follows: TGTGCCAGCAGCTCGACTAGCGTGGCGGAGACCCAGTACTTC.

The V gene is TRBV14, the J gene TRBJ2-1, with D unresolved. The CDR3 covers 12 residues. V was cut by 5 bases and J by 7 bases, with 9 bases left in between. Per the germline V gene, CDR1 is SGHDN and CDR2 is FVKESK. The CDR3 DNA is TGTGCCAGCAGCTACGAATGGAATGAGCAGTTCTTC. Translating gives CASSYEWNEQFF.

This clonotype was observed many times. The chain couples TRBV4-3 to TRBJ2-7; D may be TRBD2 (5 bases). This CDR3 has 16 residues. Germline assignment: CDR1 LGHNA and CDR2 YSLEER. V was clipped by 0 bases and J by 1 base, with 13 bases between them. The CDR3 loop reads CASSQEGARVSYEQYF. The CDR3 DNA reads TGCGCCAGCAGCCAAGAAGGTGCGAGGGTTTCCTACGAGCAGTACTTC.

V gene TRBV7-9 combines with J gene TRBJ1-1; D is possibly TRBD1 (5 bases). Trimming left V 5 bases short and J 1 base short, with 14 bases between. Germline V gene lookup returns CDR1 SEHNR and CDR2 FQNEAQ (reference sequence). The CDR3 is made up of 15 amino acids. DNA for the CDR3: TGTGCCAGCAGCCCCACGGAACAGGCGAACACTGAAGCTTTCTTT. This sequence encodes CASSPTEQANTEAFF.

This clonotype has more than one count but fewer than ten. The genes are TRBV28 and TRBJ1-5, with 9 bases fitting TRBD1. V gave up 11 bases and J gave up 5 bases; unmatched junction bases: 4. Germline CDR1 and CDR2: MDHEN and SYDVKM. The CDR3 runs 12 residues. CDR3 loop: CAGQGSDQPQHF. DNA of the CDR3: TGTGCCGGACAGGGGTCCGATCAGCCCCAGCATTTT.

Worth noting for this clonotype: One junction end disagrees with the germline gene, perhaps due to a read error. The chain recombines TRBV10-3 with TRBJ2-1; possible D gene TRBD1, 6 bases. Germline loops: CDR1 ENHRY, CDR2 SYGVKD. The CDR3 totals 19 residues. The CDR3 sequence: CAISAADGQISPVSYEQLF. CDR3 bases: TGTGCCATCAGTGCCGCCGACGGACAGATCTCCCCCGTTTCCTACGAGCAGCTCTTC.

The V and J genes are TRBV2 and TRBJ1-6; 8 bases fit TRBD1. With V trimmed by 5 bases and J by 5 bases, 5 bases remained unmatched. CDR3 length: 15 amino acids. Per the germline V gene, CDR1 is SNHLY and CDR2 is FYNNEI. The CDR3 coding sequence is TGTGCCAGCAGTACCACAGGGGGGCATAATTCACCCCTCCACTTT. Amino acid sequence: CASSTTGGHNSPLHF.

This clonotype has a handful of counts. The chain has TRBV5-4 and TRBJ2-5; D is ambiguous. V dropped 4 bases and J dropped 0 bases, with 13 bases sitting between them. The V gene's germline CDR1 is SGHNT and CDR2 YYREEE (reference sequence). This CDR3 is 15 amino acids long. The CDR3 here is CASSTRTDYQETQYF. The CDR3, as DNA: TGTGCCAGCAGCACACGAACAGATTACCAAGAGACCCAGTACTTC.

This clonotype was counted at least ten times. The V call is TRBV5-5, the J call TRBJ2-5; 10 nucleotides agree with TRBD1. V gave up 4 bases and J gave up 5 bases; unmatched junction bases: 5. This CDR3 spans 14 amino acids. CDR1 is SGHKS, CDR2 YYEKEE, per germline (reference sequence). The CDR3, as DNA: TGTGCCAGCAGCGCAGGGACAGGGGCCGAGACCCAGTACTTC. Translation: CASSAGTGAETQYF.

This clonotype was counted between two and nine times. The V and J genes are TRBV15 and TRBJ1-5; D is uncertain. The V gene lost 0 bases and the J gene lost 0 bases, with 12 bases spanning the gap. This CDR3 spans 17 amino acids. The germline V gene has CDR1 LNHNV and CDR2 YYDKDF (reference sequence). The DNA for the CDR3 is TGTGCCACCAGCAGAGAATCCGTTACCCTTAGCAATCAGCCCCAGCATTTT. This translates into CATSRESVTLSNQPQHF.

V and J are TRBV20-1 and TRBJ2-3; 10 positions agree with TRBD1. The V gene's germline CDR1 is DFQATT and CDR2 SNEGSKA (reference sequence). The CDR3 sequence is 15 residues long. Trimming took 0 bases from V and 7 from J; bases not matched to a gene: 7. The CDR3 nucleotides are TGCAGTGCTAGAGAACAACGGGACAGGGGAAATACGCAGTATTTT. Translated, it gives CSAREQRDRGNTQYF.

This clonotype turned up a few times. The chain uses TRBV7-9 and TRBJ1-2, with 8 bases matching TRBD1. V was pared by 5 bases and J by 2 bases, with 19 bases of the junction left unmatched. Germline V lookup: CDR1 SEHNR, CDR2 FQNEAQ (reference sequence). The CDR3 totals 19 residues. The DNA of the CDR3 is TGTGCCAGCAGCCCAAAGCAAACCCTCGGGACAGGCGAGAACTATGGCTACACCTTC. It translates to CASSPKQTLGTGENYGYTF.

As regards this clonotype: One end of the junction varies from germline; a read error may be responsible. V usage is TRBV7-9 and J usage is TRBJ2-7, with 12 nucleotides matching TRBD1. In germline, CDR1 is SEHNR, CDR2 FQNEAQ (reference sequence). CDR3 size: 16 residues. CDR3 loop: CACSHWDRGHSYEQYF. The CDR3 DNA follows: TGTGCCTGCAGCCATTGGGACAGGGGGCATTCCTACGAGCAGTACTTC. Using reference TRBV7-9 and TRBJ2-7 for the parts outside the CDR3, the full variable domain is DTGVSQNPRHKITKRGQNVTFRCDPISEHNRLYWYRQTLGQGPEFLTYFQNEAQLEKSRLLSDRFSAERPKGSFSTLEIQRTEQGDSAMYLCACSHWDRGHSYEQYFGPGTRLTVT.

As regards this clonotype: One end of the junction fails to match germline, which may point to a read error. This chain links TRBV7-2 with TRBJ1-1; D unresolved. The CDR3 loop spans 14 amino acids. The germline CDR1 and CDR2 sequences are SGHTA and FQGNSA. CDR3 sequence reads: CASRVARMNTEVFF. The CDR3 DNA is TGTGCCAGCAGGGTTGCTAGAATGAACACTGAAGTTTTCTTT.

CDR3 nucleotides: TGTGCCAGCAGGCAACAGGGGGGGGGTGCCAAAAACATTCAGTACTTC. It encodes CASRQQGGGAKNIQYF. V is TRBV2 and J is TRBJ2-4; D might be TRBD1 (8 bases). The CDR3 covers 16 residues. V dropped 6 bases and J dropped 1 base, with 16 bases sitting between them. The V gene's germline CDR1 is SNHLY and CDR2 FYNNEI.

The rearrangement links TRBV7-3 to TRBJ1-5; no clear D. CDR1 is SGHTA, CDR2 FQGTGA, per germline. Trimming removed 5 bases at V and 7 bases at J, with 18 bases between. The CDR3 contains 15 residues. CDR3 in amino acids: CASSVKDGQAQPQHF. In DNA, the CDR3 is TGTGCCAGCAGCGTAAAAGACGGGCAGGCCCAGCCCCAGCATTTT.

This clonotype was seen a few times. The CDR3 region has the DNA TGCGCCAGCAGCATAGGACAGGTGCGGGGGAACACTGAAGCTTTCTTT. Translating gives CASSIGQVRGNTEAFF. The chain links TRBV5-1 to TRBJ1-1, with 7 nucleotides matching TRBD1. V shed 4 bases and J 1 base; nucleotides not matched to a gene: 10. The germline gives CDR1 SGHRS, CDR2 YFSETQ. CDR3 size: 16 residues.